The sequence of this TCR beta chain was determined in a study of metastatic and nonmetastatic thyroid tumors. Overall study: Malignant thyroid and benign thyroid patients provided blood and tumor or nodule tissue whose repertoires were compared.

A word on this clone: Its antigen is unidentified.

The entire patient cohort was treatment-naive prior to thyroid surgery. Between the trimmed V and J ends, which lost 4 bases and 2 bases, there was a span of 18 bases. The CDR3 spans 16 residues. Germline V CDR1 and CDR2: DFQATT, SNEGSKA (reference sequence). In the authors' workflow: Clinicopathological groups supplied CDR3 differences that were used to build a distant-metastasis classifier for papillary thyroid cancer. TCRdb used MiXCR to call clones anew from the PCR reads. The V and J calls were not made by the authors but by TCRdb's processing. This table holds around 31,000 clones, 25% to 35% found once. Study-wide findings and caveats: A significant increase in TCR beta diversity was reportedly seen in malignant thyroid tumors relative to benign nodules, in blood and tumor.

Sequencing input: blood. The V gene is TRBV20-1, the J gene TRBJ2-1; D is perhaps TRBD2 (6 bases). This clonotype originated in a female donor with papillary thyroid cancer or a benign thyroid nodule (not recorded which). Some clones in this sample may be carry-over from other donors' samples. CDR3 region: CSATNPSVSPYNEQFF. The DNA of the CDR3 is TGCAGTGCTACAAACCCTAGCGTCTCCCCCTACAATGAGCAGTTCTTC.